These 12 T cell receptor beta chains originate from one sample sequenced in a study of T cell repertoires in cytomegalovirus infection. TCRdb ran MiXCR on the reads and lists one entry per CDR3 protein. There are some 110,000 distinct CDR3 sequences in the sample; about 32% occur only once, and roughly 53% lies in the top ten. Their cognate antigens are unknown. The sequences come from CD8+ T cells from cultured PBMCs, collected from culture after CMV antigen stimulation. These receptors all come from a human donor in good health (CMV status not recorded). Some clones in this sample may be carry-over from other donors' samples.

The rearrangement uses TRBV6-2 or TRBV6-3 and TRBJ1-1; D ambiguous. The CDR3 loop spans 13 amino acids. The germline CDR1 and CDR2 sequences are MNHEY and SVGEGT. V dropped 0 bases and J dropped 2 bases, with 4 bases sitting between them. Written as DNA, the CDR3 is TGTGCCAGCAGTTACTCGGAAAACACTGAAGCTTTCTTT. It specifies CASSYSENTEAFF.

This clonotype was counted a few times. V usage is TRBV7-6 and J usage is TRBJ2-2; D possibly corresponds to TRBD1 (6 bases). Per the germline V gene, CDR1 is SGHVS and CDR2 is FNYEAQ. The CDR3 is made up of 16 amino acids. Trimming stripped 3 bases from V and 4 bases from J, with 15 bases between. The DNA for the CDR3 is TGTGCCAGCAGCTTGATTCCACAGGGCGGCACCGGGGAGCTGTTTTTT. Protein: CASSLIPQGGTGELFF.

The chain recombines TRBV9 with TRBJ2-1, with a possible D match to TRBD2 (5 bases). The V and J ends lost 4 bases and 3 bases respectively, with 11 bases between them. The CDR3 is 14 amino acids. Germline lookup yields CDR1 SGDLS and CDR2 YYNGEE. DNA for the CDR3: TGTGCCAGCAGCTCCGGGGAGAACTACAATGAGCAGTTCTTC. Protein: CASSSGENYNEQFF.

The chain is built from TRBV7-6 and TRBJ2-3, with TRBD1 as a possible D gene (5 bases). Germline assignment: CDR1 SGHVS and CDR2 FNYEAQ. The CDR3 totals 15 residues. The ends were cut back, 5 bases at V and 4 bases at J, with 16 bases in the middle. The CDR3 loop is CASSLITPTADTQYF. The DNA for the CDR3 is TGTGCCAGCAGCCTAATAACCCCGACAGCAGATACGCAGTATTTT.

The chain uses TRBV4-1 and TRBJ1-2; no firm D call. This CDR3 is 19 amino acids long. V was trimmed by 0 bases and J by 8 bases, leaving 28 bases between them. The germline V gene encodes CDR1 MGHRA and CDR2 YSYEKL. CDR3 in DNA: TGCGCCAGCAGCCAAGAAGTAGGGAGTACGGGCCCACAAAGGGAGGGCTACACCTTC. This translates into CASSQEVGSTGPQREGYTF.

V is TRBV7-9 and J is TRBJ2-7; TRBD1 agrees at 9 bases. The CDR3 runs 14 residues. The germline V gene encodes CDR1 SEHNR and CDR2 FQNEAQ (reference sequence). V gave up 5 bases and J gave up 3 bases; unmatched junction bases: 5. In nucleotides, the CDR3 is TGTGCCAGCAGCGGCGGGACAGGGTACTACGAGCAGTACTTC. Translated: CASSGGTGYYEQYF. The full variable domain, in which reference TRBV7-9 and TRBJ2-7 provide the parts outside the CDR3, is DTGVSQNPRHKITKRGQNVTFRCDPISEHNRLYWYRQTLGQGPEFLTYFQNEAQLEKSRLLSDRFSAERPKGSFSTLEIQRTEQGDSAMYLCASSGGTGYYEQYFGPGTRLTVT.

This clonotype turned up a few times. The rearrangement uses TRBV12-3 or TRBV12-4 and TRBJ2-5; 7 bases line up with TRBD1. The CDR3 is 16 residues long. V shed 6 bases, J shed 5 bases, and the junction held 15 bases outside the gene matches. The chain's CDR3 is CASSPTLQGVVETQYF. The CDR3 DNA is TGTGCCAGCAGCCCTACCCTTCAGGGGGTGGTGGAGACCCAGTACTTC.

The CDR3 protein is CASSQDLGRNQETQYF. Here the CDR3 DNA reads TGCGCCAGCAGCCAAGATCTTGGCAGAAACCAAGAGACCCAGTACTTC. This chain joins TRBV4-1 and TRBJ2-5; D not certain. The germline V gene has CDR1 MGHRA and CDR2 YSYEKL. V lost 0 bases and J lost 0, with 11 bases in between. The CDR3 consists of 16 residues.

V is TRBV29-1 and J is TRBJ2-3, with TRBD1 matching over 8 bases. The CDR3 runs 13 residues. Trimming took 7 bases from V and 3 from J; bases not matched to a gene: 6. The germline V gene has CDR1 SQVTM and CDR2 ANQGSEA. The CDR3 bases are TGCAGCGCCAGGACAGGGATTACAGATACGCAGTATTTT. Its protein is CSARTGITDTQYF.

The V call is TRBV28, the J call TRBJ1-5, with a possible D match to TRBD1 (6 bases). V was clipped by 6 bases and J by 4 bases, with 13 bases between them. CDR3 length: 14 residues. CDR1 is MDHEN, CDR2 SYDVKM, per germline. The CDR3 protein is CASRGQIFNQPQHF. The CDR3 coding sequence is TGTGCCAGCAGAGGACAGATTTTTAATCAGCCCCAGCATTTT.

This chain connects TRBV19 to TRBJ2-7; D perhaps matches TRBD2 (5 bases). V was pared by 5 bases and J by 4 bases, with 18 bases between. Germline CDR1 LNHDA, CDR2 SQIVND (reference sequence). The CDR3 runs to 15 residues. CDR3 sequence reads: CASSPSHPGLYEQYF. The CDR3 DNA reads TGTGCCAGTAGTCCCTCCCATCCCGGACTGTACGAGCAGTACTTC.

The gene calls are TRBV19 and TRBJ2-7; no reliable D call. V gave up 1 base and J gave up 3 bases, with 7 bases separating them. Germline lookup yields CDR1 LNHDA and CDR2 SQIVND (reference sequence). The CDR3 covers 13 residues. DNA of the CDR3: TGTGCCAGTAGTATAGCGGAGAACTACGAGCAGTACTTC. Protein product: CASSIAENYEQYF.